These 26 T cell receptor beta chains were sequenced from one sample in a study of vaccination and CD4 T cells after COVID-19 (dated 2022 in TCRdb). These receptors have no known antigen. Library preparation employed PCR. Sequenced on an Illumina iSeq 100. DNA from cultured CD4+ T cells was subjected to TCR sequencing with the Oncomine TCR Beta short-read assay at the Johns Hopkins FTIC core. TCRdb reran the public reads through fastp at Q25 and MiXCR, keeping productive beta chains. A single entry per CDR3 protein holds the most common genes and DNA from its merged rows. The sample has almost 20,000 distinct CDR3 sequences on record, roughly 46% of them singletons. The ten largest make up under 3% of the sample. The treatment or condition label on this specimen signifies: roughly 11-day PBMC culture with coronavirus spike peptide pools or control peptides (ViraFEST assay). The starting material was CD4+ T cells from blood, cultured in vitro, obtained after SARS-CoV-2 vaccination. These TCRs come from a human donor who had recovered from COVID-19.

This clonotype was observed a handful of times. This chain connects TRBV7-2 to TRBJ2-1, with a weak D call TRBD2 (5 bases). The CDR3 consists of 15 residues. CDR1 SGHTA and CDR2 FQGNSA come from the germline V gene. V shed 0 bases and J shed 0 bases, with 6 bases lying between them. CDR3 nucleotide sequence: TGTGCCAGCAGCTTAGCTGCGGGCTCCTACAATGAGCAGTTCTTC. Translating it yields CASSLAAGSYNEQFF.

The chain recombines TRBV27 with TRBJ1-1; D might be TRBD1 (6 bases). Trimming left V 4 bases short and J 5 bases short, with 17 bases between. The CDR3 is 15 amino acids. Germline CDR1 is MNHEY and CDR2 is SMNVEV (reference sequence). The DNA of the CDR3 is TGTGCCAGCAGTTCGGGTAAACAGGGATGGACTGAAGCTTTCTTT. Protein: CASSSGKQGWTEAFF.

J is TRBJ2-5 and V is TRBV27; perhaps TRBD2 as D (6 bases). Looked up from germline, CDR1 is MNHEY and CDR2 is SMNVEV (reference sequence). The length of the CDR3 is 15 residues. The V gene lost 3 bases and the J gene lost 5 bases, with 16 bases spanning the gap. CDR3 residues: CASSFLSAAGETQYF. The CDR3 bases are TGTGCCAGCAGTTTCCTGTCCGCGGCGGGGGAGACCCAGTACTTC.

This chain uses TRBV6-2 or TRBV6-3 with TRBJ2-2; D might be TRBD2 (6 bases). Germline CDR1 MNHEY, CDR2 SVGEGT. Trimming removed 0 bases from V and 6 bases from J, with 14 bases in between. This CDR3 is 16 amino acids long. Here the CDR3 DNA reads TGTGCCAGCAGTTACTCAGCCAGACTAGTTCCCGGGGAGCTGTTTTTT. This encodes CASSYSARLVPGELFF.

The V call is TRBV20-1, the J call TRBJ2-3; 16 bases agree with TRBD2. The V gene's germline CDR1 is DFQATT and CDR2 SNEGSKA (reference sequence). Trimming took 5 bases from V and 5 from J; bases not matched to a gene: 10. The CDR3 is 17 amino acids. CDR3 in amino acids: CSASGTSGRDWIDTQYF. The CDR3 coding sequence is TGCAGTGCTTCCGGGACTAGCGGGAGGGATTGGATAGATACGCAGTATTTT.

The chain recombines TRBV7-2 with TRBJ2-1; the D gene is possibly TRBD1 (7 bases). The germline CDR1 and CDR2 sequences are SGHTA and FQGNSA. Deletions cut 6 bases from V and 4 bases from J, with 22 bases between. CDR3 size: 17 residues. CDR3 nucleotides: TGTGCCAGCAGGCAGGGGGGTATAGCGGAAACTTACAATGAGCAGTTCTTC. Its protein is CASRQGGIAETYNEQFF.

This clonotype was seen once. The rearrangement links TRBV7-2 to TRBJ1-2; TRBD1 is a possible D gene (6 bases). Germline V CDR1 and CDR2: SGHTA, FQGNSA. This CDR3 comprises 17 residues. The germline V and J ends were trimmed by 5 bases and 3 bases, with 22 bases remaining between them. The CDR3 nucleotides are TGTGCCAGCAGCCCCCATCCGACAGGACACGAGGACTATGGCTACACCTTC. Protein: CASSPHPTGHEDYGYTF.

This clonotype was observed a few times. This rearrangement joins TRBV5-1 to TRBJ1-6; D gene uncertain. Germline V CDR1 and CDR2: SGHRS, YFSETQ. Deletions cut 1 base from V and 9 bases from J, with 11 bases between. CDR3 size: 14 residues. CDR3 residues: CASSLTEKGSPLHF. The CDR3 bases are TGCGCCAGCAGCTTGACCGAAAAGGGTTCACCCCTCCACTTT.

This clonotype was seen once. The chain combines TRBV28 with TRBJ2-5; the match to TRBD2 covers 10 bases. Germline-derived CDR1 and CDR2 are MDHEN and SYDVKM. Trimming cost V 5 bases and J 2 bases; bases outside gene matches: 5. The CDR3 length is 15 residues. DNA of the CDR3: TGTGCCAGCAGTCCTAGCGGGAGAAGGCAAGAGACCCAGTACTTC. The encoded protein is CASSPSGRRQETQYF.

The V call is TRBV27, the J call TRBJ1-2; TRBD1 matches at 9 bases. The trim removed 5 bases at V and 8 bases at J, leaving 6 bases unmatched. Germline CDR1 is MNHEY and CDR2 is SMNVEV (reference sequence). The CDR3 covers 13 residues. This CDR3 reads CASSKRQGEGYTF. The CDR3 region has the DNA TGTGCCAGCAGTAAGAGACAGGGGGAAGGCTACACCTTC.

This clonotype appeared a few times. The rearrangement links TRBV28 to TRBJ1-2; no reliable D call. This CDR3 is built from 12 residues. Trimming left V 8 bases short and J 7 bases short, with 14 bases between. Germline V gene sequence: CDR1 MDHEN, CDR2 SYDVKM. Here the CDR3 reads CASSRSGLGYTF. Written as DNA, the CDR3 is TGTGCCAGCTCCCGATCGGGTCTTGGCTACACCTTC.

The V gene is TRBV15, the J gene TRBJ2-7; D is possibly TRBD2 (6 bases). The CDR3 is 15 residues long. Trimming left V 9 bases short and J 0 bases short, with 18 bases between. Germline V gives CDR1 LNHNV, CDR2 YYDKDF (reference sequence). The chain's CDR3 is CATGRDFVSSYEQYF. As DNA, the CDR3 is TGTGCCACGGGAAGGGACTTCGTAAGCTCCTACGAGCAGTACTTC. Supplemented by reference TRBV15 and TRBJ2-7, the full variable domain reads DAMVIQNPRYQVTQFGKPVTLSCSQTLNHNVMYWYQQKSSQAPKLLFHYYDKDFNNEADTPDNFQSRRPNTSFCFLDIRSPGLGDTAMYLCATGRDFVSSYEQYFGPGTRLTVT.

The chain employs TRBV7-2 and TRBJ2-7; perhaps TRBD1 as D (5 bases). The CDR3 is made up of 15 amino acids. Germline V gene lookup returns CDR1 SGHTA and CDR2 FQGNSA. Trimming pared 0 bases from V and 6 bases from J, leaving 15 bases between. The CDR3 DNA follows: TGTGCCAGCAGCTTAGCCTCTGAAGGGGTCACCGAGCAGTACTTC. Translation gives CASSLASEGVTEQYF.

This chain joins TRBV7-6 and TRBJ2-7, with TRBD1 as a possible D gene (6 bases). The V gene's germline CDR1 is SGHVS and CDR2 FNYEAQ. Trimming stripped 1 base from V and 7 bases from J, with 20 bases between. The CDR3 covers 16 residues. The CDR3 protein is CASSLVGSMGAGEQYF. The DNA for the CDR3 is TGTGCCAGCAGCTTAGTCGGTAGTATGGGGGCCGGGGAGCAGTACTTC.

J is TRBJ2-1 and V is TRBV7-2, with a tentative D call TRBD2 (6 bases). The length of the CDR3 is 14 residues. Germline assignment: CDR1 SGHTA and CDR2 FQGNSA. The V end lost 6 bases, the J end lost 6 bases, and 15 bases lay between the germline ends. The CDR3 protein is CASSGRVGGNEQFF. DNA of the CDR3: TGTGCCAGCAGTGGCCGGGTCGGGGGCAATGAGCAGTTCTTC.

This clonotype appeared a single time. The V and J genes are TRBV6-5 and TRBJ2-7, with a weak D call TRBD1 (6 bases). The CDR3 totals 14 residues. Trimming took 2 bases from V and 5 from J, leaving 13 bases between them. Per germline, CDR1 MNHEY and CDR2 SVGAGI. The chain's CDR3 is CASSYQTGRDEQYF. The CDR3 DNA is TGTGCCAGCAGTTACCAGACAGGAAGGGACGAGCAGTACTTC.

The CDR3: CASGLPLAGGIETQYF. The CDR3 region has the DNA TGTGCTAGTGGTTTGCCTCTAGCGGGGGGAATTGAGACCCAGTACTTC. V usage is TRBV12-5 and J usage is TRBJ2-5, with TRBD2 matching over 11 bases. Trimming removed 2 bases from V and 5 bases from J; junction bases left unmatched: 7. Germline-derived CDR1 and CDR2 are LGHNT and FRNRAP. The CDR3 is 16 amino acids.

In its sample, this clonotype was seen a few times. The gene calls are TRBV2 and TRBJ1-1, with D maybe TRBD1 (5 bases). Trimming stripped 11 bases from V and 6 bases from J, with 22 bases between. Germline-derived CDR1 and CDR2 are SNHLY and FYNNEI. The CDR3 consists of 14 residues. CDR3 in DNA: TGTGCCTCCCAAAGTCGGGGGGTTTATTCTGAAGCTTTCTTT. It translates to CASQSRGVYSEAFF.

Here the CDR3 reads CASSWDRGFTEAFF. The CDR3 coding sequence is TGTGCCAGCAGCTGGGACAGGGGATTTACTGAAGCTTTCTTT. This chain links TRBV7-9 with TRBJ1-1, with 10 bases that match TRBD1. CDR1 and CDR2 (germline): SEHNR, FQNEAQ (reference sequence). This CDR3 has 14 residues. J gave up 5 bases and V 4 bases, and 4 bases lay outside the gene matches. The complete variable domain, with remaining parts taken from reference TRBV7-9 and TRBJ1-1, reads DTGVSQNPRHKITKRGQNVTFRCDPISEHNRLYWYRQTLGQGPEFLTYFQNEAQLEKSRLLSDRFSAERPKGSFSTLEIQRTEQGDSAMYLCASSWDRGFTEAFFGQGTRLTVV.

This clonotype was recorded only once. The rearrangement links TRBV28 to TRBJ1-2; D is undetermined. Germline V lookup: CDR1 MDHEN, CDR2 SYDVKM. The length of the CDR3 is 13 residues. V was shortened by 6 bases and J by 8 bases, with 16 bases between the two germline ends. DNA for the CDR3: TGTGCCAGCAGCTCTCCCACCCCGGGGGGCTACACCTTC. This translates into CASSSPTPGGYTF.

The V and J genes are TRBV24-1 and TRBJ1-6; no firm D call. This CDR3 spans 16 amino acids. Trimming took 2 bases from V and 8 from J, leaving 15 bases between them. From germline, CDR1 is KGHDR and CDR2 SFDVKD. This CDR3 is CATSDSRPGRDSPLHF. The CDR3 DNA reads as TGTGCCACCAGTGATTCTCGACCCGGGCGGGATTCACCCCTCCACTTT.

The chain couples TRBV5-4 to TRBJ1-1, with D uncertain. Germline CDR1 is SGHNT and CDR2 is YYREEE (reference sequence). The V end lost 0 bases, the J end lost 1 base, and 7 bases lay between the germline ends. This CDR3 comprises 14 residues. The CDR3 is CASSLVGPNTEAFF. The CDR3, as DNA: TGTGCCAGCAGCTTGGTAGGGCCGAACACTGAAGCTTTCTTT. Combining the CDR3 with reference TRBV5-4 and TRBJ1-1 gives the whole variable domain ETGVTQSPTHLIKTRGQQVTLRCSSQSGHNTVSWYQQALGQGPQFIFQYYREEENGRGNFPPRFSGLQFPNYSSELNVNALELDDSALYLCASSLVGPNTEAFFGQGTRLTVV.

The rearrangement joins TRBV6-5 to TRBJ1-1, with D perhaps TRBD1 (5 bases). Trimming removed 2 bases at V and 7 bases at J, with 14 bases between. The CDR3 consists of 14 residues. In germline, CDR1 is MNHEY, CDR2 SVGAGI. CDR3 region: CASSYQRSTGEAFF. CDR3 nucleotides: TGTGCCAGCAGTTACCAGAGAAGCACAGGTGAAGCTTTCTTT.

As DNA, the CDR3 is TGTGCCAGCAGCTTAAAGGACGGACTGAACACTGAAGCTTTCTTT. It translates to CASSLKDGLNTEAFF. V is TRBV7-2 and J is TRBJ1-1; unclear D gene. The germline V gene encodes CDR1 SGHTA and CDR2 FQGNSA. Deletions cut 2 bases from V and 0 bases from J, with 10 bases between. CDR3 size: 15 residues.

CDR3 residues: CASSPRGAQGGYEQYF. CDR3 DNA sequence: TGTGCCAGCAGCCCCCGAGGGGCCCAAGGGGGCTACGAGCAGTACTTC. V usage is TRBV7-6 and J usage is TRBJ2-7; tentatively, D is TRBD1 (6 bases). CDR3 size: 16 residues. Germline CDR1 reads SGHVS; CDR2 reads FNYEAQ. Trimming left V 5 bases short and J 3 bases short, with 20 bases between.

The chain uses TRBV20-1 and TRBJ1-1; unclear D gene. Germline assignment: CDR1 DFQATT and CDR2 SNEGSKA (reference sequence). The CDR3 runs to 12 residues. Deletions cut 5 bases from V and 6 bases from J, with 13 bases between. The CDR3, as DNA: TGCAGTGCTGGAATAGGACGCGCTGAAGCTTTCTTT. It translates to CSAGIGRAEAFF.